The 27 T cell receptor beta chains in this list originate from one sample, sequenced in a study of beta chain features in type 1 diabetes. Findings and limits, study-wide: All four CD4+ subsets of Type 1 diabetes patients contained TCRB CDR3s that were moderately but significantly shorter.

No antigens are known for them. Reverse transcription of all isolated RNA meant that expressed TCRB transcripts were sequenced. Repertoires were generated with immunoSEQ multiplex PCR, while TCRdb's copy carries only in-frame clones and drops some. Among around 240,000 clones listed, roughly 17% were seen once. The sample consisted of naive CD4+ T cells from blood. These receptors came from a man aged 30 to 39 with type 1 diabetes.

Here the CDR3 reads CASSPDLTVNTEAFF. CDR3 nucleotide sequence: TGTGCCAGCTCCCCCGACTTGACGGTGAACACTGAAGCTTTCTTT. V and J are TRBV18 and TRBJ1-1, with D hard to call. The CDR3 runs to 15 residues. Trimming pared 6 bases from V and 0 bases from J, leaving 14 bases between. Germline lookup yields CDR1 KGHSH and CDR2 LQKENI.

This clone was counted a single time. The chain is built from TRBV15 and TRBJ2-7, with D possibly being TRBD2 (5 bases). The CDR3 length is 14 residues. Trimming left V 1 base short and J 0 bases short, with 7 bases between. Germline CDR1 reads LNHNV; CDR2 reads YYDKDF (reference sequence). The CDR3 DNA follows: TGTGCCACCAGCAGAGGAGGGTCCTCCTACGAGCAGTACTTC. Translated: CATSRGGSSYEQYF.

This clone was seen only a few times. The J gene is TRBJ2-3, the V gene TRBV5-6; possibly TRBD1 for D (5 bases). From germline, CDR1 is SGHDT and CDR2 YYEEEE. Between the trimmed V and J ends, which lost 4 bases and 3 bases, there was a span of 6 bases. The CDR3 is 12 amino acids. DNA for the CDR3: TGTGCCAGCAGCCCAGGGACAGATACGCAGTATTTT. It translates to CASSPGTDTQYF.

This clone was seen a handful of times. CDR3: CASSPGTRTYEQYF. The CDR3, as DNA: TGTGCCAGCTCACCGGGGACACGAACCTACGAGCAGTACTTC. The chain joins TRBV18 to TRBJ2-7, with D possibly being TRBD1 (6 bases). CDR1 and CDR2 from the germline V gene are KGHSH and LQKENI. CDR3 length: 14 residues. V lost 3 bases to trimming and J lost 2 bases, with 11 bases between them. The variable domain in full, with the rest retrieved from reference TRBV18 and TRBJ2-7, is NAGVMQNPRHLVRRRGQEARLRCSPMKGHSHVYWYRQLPEEGLKFMVYLQKENIIDESGMPKERFSAEFPKEGPSILRIQQVVRGDSAAYFCASSPGTRTYEQYFGPGTRLTVT.

This clone was seen only a few times. The chain combines TRBV18 with TRBJ1-2; D is uncertain. This CDR3 has 14 amino acids. With 7 bases removed from V and 7 bases from J, the gap between germline ends came to 19 bases. Germline V lookup: CDR1 KGHSH, CDR2 LQKENI. The CDR3 DNA sequence: TGTGCCAGCTACCCGGGAATCCAGGAGAGTGGCTACACCTTC. It codes for CASYPGIQESGYTF.

V gene TRBV29-1 combines with J gene TRBJ1-3; 8 bases match TRBD1. The ends lost 4 bases at V and 3 bases at J; junction bases unmatched: 8. The CDR3 totals 15 residues. Germline V gives CDR1 SQVTM, CDR2 ANQGSEA. In nucleotides, the CDR3 is TGCAGCGTTGCTTCCCAGGGGGCGATTGGAAACACCATATATTTT. It is translated as CSVASQGAIGNTIYF.

This chain links TRBV30 with TRBJ2-1; perhaps TRBD1 as D (5 bases). Germline V gene lookup returns CDR1 GTSNPN and CDR2 SVGIG (reference sequence). V was trimmed by 2 bases and J by 5 bases, leaving 7 bases between them. This CDR3 comprises 12 residues. Here the CDR3 DNA reads TGTGCCTGGAGTCCAGGGAACAATGAGCAGTTCTTC. Protein: CAWSPGNNEQFF.

The CDR3 region has the DNA TGCGCCAGCAGCCTAGGATGGCAGGCTATCTACGAGCAGTACTTC. Translated, it gives CASSLGWQAIYEQYF. This rearrangement joins TRBV4-1 to TRBJ2-7; D gene unclear. Trimming left V 4 bases short and J 3 bases short, with 16 bases between. CDR1 and CDR2 (germline): MGHRA, YSYEKL. The CDR3 is 15 residues long.

This clone has more than one count but fewer than ten. The chain couples TRBV30 to TRBJ2-7; perhaps TRBD2 as D (5 bases). The CDR3 is 14 residues long. With 4 bases removed from V and 3 bases from J, the gap between germline ends came to 16 bases. The germline V gene encodes CDR1 GTSNPN and CDR2 SVGIG (reference sequence). CDR3 residues: CAWTPGGYSYEQYF. The CDR3 DNA sequence: TGTGCCTGGACCCCAGGCGGGTATAGCTACGAGCAGTACTTC. Filled out from reference TRBV30 and TRBJ2-7, the complete variable domain reads SQTIHQWPATLVQPVGSPLSLECTVEGTSNPNLYWYRQAAGRGLQLLFYSVGIGQISSEVPQNLSASRPQDRQFILSSKKLLLSDSGFYLCAWTPGGYSYEQYFGPGTRLTVT.

This chain connects TRBV25-1 to TRBJ1-1; 8 bases are shared with TRBD1. From germline, CDR1 is MGHDK and CDR2 SYGVNS. The CDR3 is made up of 13 amino acids. J gave up 4 bases and V 6 bases, and 4 bases lay outside the gene matches. CDR3 in amino acids: CASRGTGPTEAFF. CDR3 DNA: TGTGCCAGCAGGGGGACAGGTCCCACTGAAGCTTTCTTT.

The chain is built from TRBV5-4 and TRBJ2-5; D may be TRBD1 (6 bases). Germline V CDR1 and CDR2: SGHNT, YYREEE (reference sequence). The CDR3 length is 16 residues. Trimming removed 0 bases from V and 2 bases from J, with 14 bases in between. The CDR3 loop is CASSLAAGAEQETQYF. DNA of the CDR3: TGTGCCAGCAGCTTGGCAGCAGGGGCGGAACAAGAGACCCAGTACTTC.

In this sample, this clone turned up a few times. An end of the junction does not agree with germline; a read error may underlie this. The V gene is TRBV7-2, the J gene TRBJ1-4; 10 bases are shared with TRBD1. This CDR3 has 13 residues. The germline V gene has CDR1 SGHTA and CDR2 FQGNSA. For the CDR3, the DNA is TGTGCCAGCAGCTGGGACAGGGGTAACGGACAATCCTTT. Protein sequence: CASSWDRGNGQSF.

The genes are TRBV15 and TRBJ1-5; the D is unclear. This CDR3 has 13 amino acids. Germline CDR1 LNHNV, CDR2 YYDKDF (reference sequence). V dropped 1 base and J dropped 15 bases, with 16 bases sitting between them. CDR3 region: CATSRGAAFSSHF. The DNA for the CDR3 is TGTGCCACCAGCAGAGGCGCGGCCTTCTCTTCGCATTTT.

This clone showed up just a few times. J is TRBJ2-7 and V is TRBV29-1; possibly TRBD1 for D (6 bases). CDR3 length: 16 amino acids. Trimming removed 6 bases from V and 6 bases from J, with 27 bases in between. Per the germline V gene, CDR1 is SQVTM and CDR2 is ANQGSEA. The CDR3 sequence: CSVGPLTGWGSAEQYF. CDR3 nucleotide sequence: TGCAGCGTCGGTCCCCTTACAGGGTGGGGATCCGCCGAGCAGTACTTC.

In its sample, this clone was seen a few times. The chain uses TRBV7-2 and TRBJ2-5, with D perhaps TRBD2 (6 bases). V lost 4 bases to trimming and J lost 3 bases, with 12 bases between them. Germline values: CDR1 SGHTA, CDR2 FQGNSA. CDR3 size: 14 residues. The CDR3, as DNA: TGTGCCAGCAGCTCCGGGAGCAAGAAAGAGACCCAGTACTTC. This encodes CASSSGSKKETQYF.

This clone was seen a few times. This chain uses TRBV29-1 with TRBJ2-1; 10 bases fit TRBD2. The CDR3 loop spans 14 amino acids. Looked up from germline, CDR1 is SQVTM and CDR2 is ANQGSEA. V lost 2 bases, J lost 7 bases, and 5 bases stayed unmatched. CDR3 in amino acids: CSVEKGLAMNEQFF. CDR3 coding DNA: TGCAGCGTTGAAAAGGGACTAGCGATGAATGAGCAGTTCTTC.

V gene TRBV7-9 combines with J gene TRBJ2-1, with 7 bases lining up with TRBD1. The V gene's germline CDR1 is SEHNR and CDR2 FQNEAQ (reference sequence). The ends lost 1 base at V and 5 bases at J; junction bases unmatched: 2. The CDR3 sequence is 14 residues long. CDR3 DNA sequence: TGTGCCAGCAGCTTAGTAGGGACAGACAATGAGCAGTTCTTC. It translates to CASSLVGTDNEQFF.

This clone occurred a few times. J is TRBJ1-2 and V is TRBV28; D not resolved. The ends were cut back, 7 bases at V and 7 bases at J, with 10 bases in the middle. CDR1 is MDHEN and CDR2 is SYDVKM in the germline V gene. The CDR3 has 11 amino acids. The DNA of the CDR3 is TGTGCCAGCACCCCTGGCTCTGGCTACACCTTC. This translates into CASTPGSGYTF.

This clone occurred a few times. This rearrangement joins TRBV30 to TRBJ2-3; D is undetermined. This CDR3 comprises 13 residues. V was cut by 3 bases and J by 8 bases, with 15 bases left in between. Germline CDR1 GTSNPN, CDR2 SVGIG (reference sequence). The CDR3 here is CAWSPGIGGTQYF. The CDR3 nucleotides read TGTGCCTGGAGCCCTGGTATCGGCGGTACGCAGTATTTT.

In this sample, this clone turned up a few times. The rearrangement links TRBV18 to TRBJ1-2; maybe TRBD1 (5 bases). V lost 6 bases, J lost 5 bases, and 19 bases lay in between. The CDR3 loop spans 15 amino acids. Per germline, CDR1 KGHSH and CDR2 LQKENI. CDR3 nucleotides: TGTGCCAGCTCCCCTCGGGACCTAACGTTGTATGGCTACACCTTC. Its protein is CASSPRDLTLYGYTF.

The chain employs TRBV6-1 and TRBJ2-1; the D is unclear. Trimming stripped 4 bases from V and 3 bases from J, with 10 bases between. The germline V gene has CDR1 MNHNS and CDR2 SASEGT. The CDR3 loop spans 14 amino acids. The CDR3 DNA reads TGTGCCAGCAGTGTTAGCCAGGTCTACAATGAGCAGTTCTTC. Translating it yields CASSVSQVYNEQFF.

V and J are TRBV19 and TRBJ2-5; tentative D call: TRBD2 (5 bases). CDR1 is LNHDA and CDR2 is SQIVND in the germline V gene (reference sequence). The germline V and J ends were trimmed by 5 bases and 11 bases, with 12 bases remaining between them. This CDR3 spans 11 amino acids. The CDR3 spells CASSGSTQQYF. In nucleotides, the CDR3 is TGTGCCAGTAGTGGGAGCACTCAACAGTACTTC.

J is TRBJ2-7 and V is TRBV27, with 8 nucleotides matching TRBD1. J lost 1 base, V lost 2 bases, and 7 bases had no gene match. The CDR3 contains 16 residues. CDR1 is MNHEY and CDR2 is SMNVEV in the germline V gene (reference sequence). The CDR3 reads CASSLGTGSPSYEQYF. Written as DNA, the CDR3 is TGTGCCAGCAGTTTAGGGACAGGTTCGCCGTCCTACGAGCAGTACTTC.

This clone has just a few counts. The rearrangement links TRBV21-1 to TRBJ2-7; the DNA was not used to check the table's D call, TRBD1. TRBV21-1 is reported as a pseudogene. The CDR3 loop spans 15 amino acids. The CDR3 region has the DNA TGTGCCAGCAGCAACGTCCGGGACAGTGCCTACGAGCAGTACTTC. Residues: CASSNVRDSAYEQYF.

V gene TRBV18 combines with J gene TRBJ2-1, with a possible D match to TRBD1 (6 bases). The CDR3 totals 15 residues. Germline CDR1 and CDR2: KGHSH and LQKENI. V lost 6 bases to trimming and J lost 6 bases, with 18 bases between them. CDR3 coding DNA: TGTGCCAGCTCCCTCGGACAGCCCCGGGGCAATGAGCAGTTCTTC. It encodes CASSLGQPRGNEQFF. Together with reference TRBV18 and TRBJ2-1, the CDR3 gives the full variable domain: NAGVMQNPRHLVRRRGQEARLRCSPMKGHSHVYWYRQLPEEGLKFMVYLQKENIIDESGMPKERFSAEFPKEGPSILRIQQVVRGDSAAYFCASSLGQPRGNEQFFGPGTRLTVL.

This clone turned up a few times. The chain uses TRBV16 and TRBJ2-5, with D maybe TRBD1 (6 bases). CDR1 and CDR2 from the germline V gene are KGHSY and FQNENV. The CDR3 totals 14 residues. Trimming took 4 bases from V and 3 from J, leaving 12 bases between them. CDR3 in DNA: TGTGCCAGCAGCCCCGGACAGCTAAAAGAGACCCAGTACTTC. This encodes CASSPGQLKETQYF. The full variable domain, its missing parts supplied by reference TRBV16 and TRBJ2-5, is GEEVAQTPKHLVRGEGQKAKLYCAPIKGHSYVFWYQQVLKNEFKFLISFQNENVFDETGMPKERFSAKCLPNSPCSLEIQATKLEDSAVYFCASSPGQLKETQYFGPGTRLLVL.

This clone has just a few counts. The genes are TRBV9 and TRBJ2-2; 10 bases map to TRBD2. Germline V gene data show CDR1 as SGDLS and CDR2 as YYNGEE. V lost 4 bases, J lost 5 bases, and 5 bases stayed unmatched. CDR3 length equals 15 residues. The CDR3 coding sequence is TGTGCCAGCAGCTCACGGACTAGCGGAACCGGGGAGCTGTTTTTT. Residues: CASSSRTSGTGELFF.